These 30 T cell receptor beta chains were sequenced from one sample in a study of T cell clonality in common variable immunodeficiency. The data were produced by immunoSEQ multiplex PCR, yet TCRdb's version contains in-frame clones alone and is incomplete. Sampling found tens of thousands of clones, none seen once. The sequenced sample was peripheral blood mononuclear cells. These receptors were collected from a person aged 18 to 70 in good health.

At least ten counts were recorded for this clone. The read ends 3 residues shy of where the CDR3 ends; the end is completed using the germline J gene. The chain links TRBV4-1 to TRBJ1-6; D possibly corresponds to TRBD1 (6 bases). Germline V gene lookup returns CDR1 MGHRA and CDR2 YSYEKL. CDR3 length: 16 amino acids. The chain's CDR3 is CASSQDPQGMMWPLHF. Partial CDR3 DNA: TGCGCCAGCAGCCAAGATCCGCAGGGGATGATGTGGCCC.

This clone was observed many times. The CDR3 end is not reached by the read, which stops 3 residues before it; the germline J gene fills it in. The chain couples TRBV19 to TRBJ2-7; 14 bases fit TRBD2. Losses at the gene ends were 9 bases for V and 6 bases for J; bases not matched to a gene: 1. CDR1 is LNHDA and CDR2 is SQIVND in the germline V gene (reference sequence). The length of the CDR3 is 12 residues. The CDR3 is CASGTSGSEQYF. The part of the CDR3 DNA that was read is TGTGCCAGCGGGACTAGCGGGAGCGAG.

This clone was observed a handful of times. CDR3 bases read: TGTGCCAGTAGTGCGTCCTCAGGTCCGACCTACGAG. Encoded protein: CASSASSGPTYE. The full CDR3 sequence reads CASSASSGPTYEQYF. The rearrangement joins TRBV19 to TRBJ2-7, with D unclear. The read gets to within 3 residues of the CDR3 end, and the germline J gene fills in the rest. Looked up from germline, CDR1 is LNHDA and CDR2 is SQIVND (reference sequence). The CDR3 contains 15 residues. V was clipped by 5 bases and J by 2 bases, with 16 bases between them.

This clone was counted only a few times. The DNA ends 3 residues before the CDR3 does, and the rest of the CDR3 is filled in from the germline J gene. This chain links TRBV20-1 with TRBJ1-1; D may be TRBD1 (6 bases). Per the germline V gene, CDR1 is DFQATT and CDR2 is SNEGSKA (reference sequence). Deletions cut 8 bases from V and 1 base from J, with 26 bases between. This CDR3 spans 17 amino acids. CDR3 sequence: CSSKGDTPNLGNTEAFF. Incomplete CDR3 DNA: TGCAGTTCAAAAGGGGACACCCCGAATCTGGGGAACACTGAA.

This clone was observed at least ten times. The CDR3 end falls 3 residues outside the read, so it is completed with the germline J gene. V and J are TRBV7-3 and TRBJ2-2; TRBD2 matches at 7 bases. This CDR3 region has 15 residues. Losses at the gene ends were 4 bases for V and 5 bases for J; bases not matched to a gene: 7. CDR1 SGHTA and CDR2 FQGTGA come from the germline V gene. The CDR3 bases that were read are TGTGCCAGCAGCTCCGCAGCGGGACGAACCGGGGAG. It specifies CASSSAAGRTGE. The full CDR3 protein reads CASSSAAGRTGELFF.

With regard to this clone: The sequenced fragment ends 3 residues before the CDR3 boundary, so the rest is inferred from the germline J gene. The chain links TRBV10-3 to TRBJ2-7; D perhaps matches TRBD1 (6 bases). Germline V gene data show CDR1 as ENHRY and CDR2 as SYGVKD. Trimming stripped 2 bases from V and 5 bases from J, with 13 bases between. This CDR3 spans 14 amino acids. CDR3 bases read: TGTGCCATCAGTGAGGGGGGAACAGGGCACGAG. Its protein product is CAISEGGTGHE. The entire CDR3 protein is CAISEGGTGHEQYF.

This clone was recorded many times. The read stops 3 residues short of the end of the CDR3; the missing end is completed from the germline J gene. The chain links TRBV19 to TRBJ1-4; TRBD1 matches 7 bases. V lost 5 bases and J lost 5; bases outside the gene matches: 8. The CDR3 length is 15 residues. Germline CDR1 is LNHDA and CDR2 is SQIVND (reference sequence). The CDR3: CASSEYRGENEKLFF. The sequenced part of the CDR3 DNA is TGTGCCAGTAGTGAATACAGGGGAGAAAATGAAAAA.

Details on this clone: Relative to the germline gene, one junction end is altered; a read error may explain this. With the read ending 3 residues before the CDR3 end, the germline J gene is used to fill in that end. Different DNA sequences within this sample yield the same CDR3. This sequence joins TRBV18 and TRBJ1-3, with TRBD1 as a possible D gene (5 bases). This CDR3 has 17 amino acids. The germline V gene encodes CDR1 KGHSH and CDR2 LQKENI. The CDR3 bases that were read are TGTGCCAGCTCACCACTGCTGGACGGACACTCTGGAAACACT. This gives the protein CASSPLLDGHSGNT. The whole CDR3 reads CASSPLLDGHSGNTIYF.

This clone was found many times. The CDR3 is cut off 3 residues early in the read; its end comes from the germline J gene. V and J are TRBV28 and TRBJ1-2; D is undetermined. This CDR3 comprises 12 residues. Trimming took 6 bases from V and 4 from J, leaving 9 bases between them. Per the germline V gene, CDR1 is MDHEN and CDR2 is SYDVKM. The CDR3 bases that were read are TGTGCCAGCAGGCGTTCGCTCTATGGC. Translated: CASRRSLYG. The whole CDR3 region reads CASRRSLYGYTF.

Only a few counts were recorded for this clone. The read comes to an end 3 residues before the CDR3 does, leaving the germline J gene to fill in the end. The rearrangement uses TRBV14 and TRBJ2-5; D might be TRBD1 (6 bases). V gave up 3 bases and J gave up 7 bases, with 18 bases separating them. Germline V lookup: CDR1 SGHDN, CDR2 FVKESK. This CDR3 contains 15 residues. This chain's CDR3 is CASSHAYRARATQYF. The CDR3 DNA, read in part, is TGTGCCAGCAGCCACGCCTACAGGGCAAGAGCGACC. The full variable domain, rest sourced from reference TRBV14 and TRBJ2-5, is EAGVTQFPSHSVIEKGQTVTLRCDPISGHDNLYWYRRVMGKEIKFLLHFVKESKQDESGMPNNRFLAERTGGTYSTLKVQPAELEDSGVYFCASSHAYRARATQYFGPGTRLLVL.

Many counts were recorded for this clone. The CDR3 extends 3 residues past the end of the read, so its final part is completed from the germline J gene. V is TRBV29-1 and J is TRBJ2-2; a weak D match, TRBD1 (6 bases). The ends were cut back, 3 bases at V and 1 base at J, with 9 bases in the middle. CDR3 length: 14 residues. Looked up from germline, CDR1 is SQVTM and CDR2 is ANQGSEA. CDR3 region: CSVDWTVNTGELFF. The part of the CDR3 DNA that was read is TGCAGCGTTGACTGGACAGTGAACACCGGGGAG.

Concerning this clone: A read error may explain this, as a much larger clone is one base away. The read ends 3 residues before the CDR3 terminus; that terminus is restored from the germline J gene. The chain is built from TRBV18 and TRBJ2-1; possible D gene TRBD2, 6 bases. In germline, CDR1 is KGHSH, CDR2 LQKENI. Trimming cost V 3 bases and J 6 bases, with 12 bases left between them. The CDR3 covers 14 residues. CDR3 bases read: TGTGCCAGCTCACCGGGCGCGGGAATCAATGAG. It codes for CASSPGAGINE. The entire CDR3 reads CASSPGAGINEQFF.

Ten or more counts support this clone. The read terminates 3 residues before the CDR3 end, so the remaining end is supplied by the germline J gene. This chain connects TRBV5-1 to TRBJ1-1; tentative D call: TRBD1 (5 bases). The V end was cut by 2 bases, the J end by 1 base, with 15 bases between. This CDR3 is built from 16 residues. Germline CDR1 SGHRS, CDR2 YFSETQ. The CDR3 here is CASSFQPLGENTEAFF. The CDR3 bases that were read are TGCGCCAGCAGCTTCCAACCCCTAGGGGAGAACACTGAA. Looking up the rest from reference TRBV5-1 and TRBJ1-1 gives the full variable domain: KAGVTQTPRYLIKTRGQQVTLSCSPISGHRSVSWYQQTPGQGLQFLFEYFSETQRNKGNFPGRFSGRQFSNSRSEMNVSTLELGDSALYLCASSFQPLGENTEAFFGQGTRLTVV.

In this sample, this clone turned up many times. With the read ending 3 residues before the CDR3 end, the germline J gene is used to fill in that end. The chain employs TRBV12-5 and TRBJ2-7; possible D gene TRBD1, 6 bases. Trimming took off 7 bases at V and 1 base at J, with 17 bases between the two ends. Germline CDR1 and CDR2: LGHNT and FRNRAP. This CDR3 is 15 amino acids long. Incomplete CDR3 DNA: TGTGCTAGTGCCCAGAACGGACAGAGTTCCTACGAG. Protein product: CASAQNGQSSYE. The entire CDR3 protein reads CASAQNGQSSYEQYF.

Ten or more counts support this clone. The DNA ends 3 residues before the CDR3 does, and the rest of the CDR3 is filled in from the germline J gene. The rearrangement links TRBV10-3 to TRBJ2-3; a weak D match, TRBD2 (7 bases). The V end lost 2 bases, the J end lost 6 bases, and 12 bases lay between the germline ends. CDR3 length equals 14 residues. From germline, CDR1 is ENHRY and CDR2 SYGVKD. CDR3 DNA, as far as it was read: TGTGCCATCAGTGAGACAGGGAGGGAGGATACG. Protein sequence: CAISETGREDT. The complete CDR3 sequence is CAISETGREDTQYF.

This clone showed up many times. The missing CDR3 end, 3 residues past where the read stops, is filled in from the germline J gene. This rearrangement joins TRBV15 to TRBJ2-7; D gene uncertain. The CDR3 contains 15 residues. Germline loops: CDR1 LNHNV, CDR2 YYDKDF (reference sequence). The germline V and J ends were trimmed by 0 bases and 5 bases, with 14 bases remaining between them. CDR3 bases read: TGTGCCACCAGCAGAGAGGCCCAGTTTATCAACGAG. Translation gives CATSREAQFINE. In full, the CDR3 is CATSREAQFINEQYF. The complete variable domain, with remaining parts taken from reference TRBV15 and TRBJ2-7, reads DAMVIQNPRYQVTQFGKPVTLSCSQTLNHNVMYWYQQKSSQAPKLLFHYYDKDFNNEADTPDNFQSRRPNTSFCFLDIRSPGLGDTAMYLCATSREAQFINEQYFGPGTRLTVT.

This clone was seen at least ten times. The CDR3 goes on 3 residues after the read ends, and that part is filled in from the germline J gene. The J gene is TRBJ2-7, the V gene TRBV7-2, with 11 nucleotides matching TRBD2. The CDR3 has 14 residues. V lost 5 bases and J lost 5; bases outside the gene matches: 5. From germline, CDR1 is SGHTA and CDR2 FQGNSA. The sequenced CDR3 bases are TGTGCCAGCAGCGCAACTAGCGGGAGAAACGAG. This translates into CASSATSGRNE. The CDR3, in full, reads CASSATSGRNEQYF.

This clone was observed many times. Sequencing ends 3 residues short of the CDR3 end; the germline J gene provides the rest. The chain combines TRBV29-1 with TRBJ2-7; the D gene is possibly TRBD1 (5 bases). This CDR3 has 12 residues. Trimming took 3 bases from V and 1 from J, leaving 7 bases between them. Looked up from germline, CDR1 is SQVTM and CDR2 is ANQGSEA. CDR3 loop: CSVDKGSYEQYF. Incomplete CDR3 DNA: TGCAGCGTTGACAAGGGGTCCTACGAG.

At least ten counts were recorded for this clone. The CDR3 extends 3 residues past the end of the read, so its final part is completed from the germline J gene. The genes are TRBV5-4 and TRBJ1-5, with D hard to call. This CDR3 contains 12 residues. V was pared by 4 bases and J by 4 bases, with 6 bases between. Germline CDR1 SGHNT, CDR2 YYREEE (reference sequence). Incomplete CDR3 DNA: TGTGCCAGCAGCCTAGAGAATCAGCCC. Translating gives CASSLENQP. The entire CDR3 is CASSLENQPQHF.

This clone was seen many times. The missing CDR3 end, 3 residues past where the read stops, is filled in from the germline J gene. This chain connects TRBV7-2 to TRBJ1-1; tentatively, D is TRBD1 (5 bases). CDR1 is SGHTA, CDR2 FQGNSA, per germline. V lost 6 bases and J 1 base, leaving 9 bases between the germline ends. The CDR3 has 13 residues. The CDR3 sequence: CASRQVRNTEAFF. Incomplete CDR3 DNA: TGTGCCAGCAGACAGGTCCGGAACACTGAA.

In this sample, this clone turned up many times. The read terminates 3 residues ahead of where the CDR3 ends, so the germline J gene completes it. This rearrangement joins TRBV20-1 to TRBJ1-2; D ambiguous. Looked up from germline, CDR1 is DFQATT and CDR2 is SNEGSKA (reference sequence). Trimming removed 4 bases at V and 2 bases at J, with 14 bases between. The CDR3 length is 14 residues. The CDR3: CSATPGLSNYGYTF. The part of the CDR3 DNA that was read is TGCAGTGCTACCCCGGGTCTCTCCAACTATGGC.

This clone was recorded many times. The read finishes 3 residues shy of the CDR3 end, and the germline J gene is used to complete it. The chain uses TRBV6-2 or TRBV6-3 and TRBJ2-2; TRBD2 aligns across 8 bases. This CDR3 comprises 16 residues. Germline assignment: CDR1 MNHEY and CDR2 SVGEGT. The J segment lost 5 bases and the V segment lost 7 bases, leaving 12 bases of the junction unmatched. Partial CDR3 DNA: TGTGCCAGCATTGGGGCCGGGAGGGCCGCGACCGGGGAG. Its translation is CASIGAGRAATGE. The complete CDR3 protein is CASIGAGRAATGELFF.

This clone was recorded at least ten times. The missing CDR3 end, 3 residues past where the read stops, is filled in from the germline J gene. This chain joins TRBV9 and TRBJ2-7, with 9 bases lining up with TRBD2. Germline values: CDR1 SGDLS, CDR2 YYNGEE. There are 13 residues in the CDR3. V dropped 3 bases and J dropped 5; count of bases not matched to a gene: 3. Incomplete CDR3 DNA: TGTGCCAGCAGCGGGCGGGAGGGCCACGAG. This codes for CASSGREGHE. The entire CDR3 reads CASSGREGHEQYF.

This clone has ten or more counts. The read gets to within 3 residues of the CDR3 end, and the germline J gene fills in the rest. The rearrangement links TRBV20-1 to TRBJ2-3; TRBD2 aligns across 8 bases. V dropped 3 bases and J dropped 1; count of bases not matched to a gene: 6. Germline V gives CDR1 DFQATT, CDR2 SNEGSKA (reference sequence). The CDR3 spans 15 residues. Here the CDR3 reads CSASFSGRGTDTQYF. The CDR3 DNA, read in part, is TGCAGTGCTAGTTTCAGCGGGAGAGGCACAGATACG.

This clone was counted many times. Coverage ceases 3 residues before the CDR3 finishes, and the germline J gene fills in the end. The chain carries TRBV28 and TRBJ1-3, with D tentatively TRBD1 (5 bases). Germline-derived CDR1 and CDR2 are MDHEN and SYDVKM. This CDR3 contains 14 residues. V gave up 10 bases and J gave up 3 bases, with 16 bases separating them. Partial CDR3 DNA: TGTGCCACCGCCACTCCGGGGGTTGGAAACACC. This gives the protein CATATPGVGNT. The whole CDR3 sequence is CATATPGVGNTIYF. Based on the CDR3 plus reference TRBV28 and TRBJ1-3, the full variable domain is DVKVTQSSRYLVKRTGEKVFLECVQDMDHENMFWYRQDPGLGLRLIYFSYDVKMKEKGDIPEGYSVSREKKERFSLILESASTNQTSMYLCATATPGVGNTIYFGEGSWLTVV.

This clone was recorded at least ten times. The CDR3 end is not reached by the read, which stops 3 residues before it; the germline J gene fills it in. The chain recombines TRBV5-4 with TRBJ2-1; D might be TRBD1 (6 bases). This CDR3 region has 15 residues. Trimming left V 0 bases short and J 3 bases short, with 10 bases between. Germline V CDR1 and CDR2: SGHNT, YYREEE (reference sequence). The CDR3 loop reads CASSLDQGYYNEQFF. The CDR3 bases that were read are TGTGCCAGCAGCTTGGACCAGGGGTACTACAATGAG. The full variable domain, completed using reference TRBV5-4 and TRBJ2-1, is ETGVTQSPTHLIKTRGQQVTLRCSSQSGHNTVSWYQQALGQGPQFIFQYYREEENGRGNFPPRFSGLQFPNYSSELNVNALELDDSALYLCASSLDQGYYNEQFFGPGTRLTVL.

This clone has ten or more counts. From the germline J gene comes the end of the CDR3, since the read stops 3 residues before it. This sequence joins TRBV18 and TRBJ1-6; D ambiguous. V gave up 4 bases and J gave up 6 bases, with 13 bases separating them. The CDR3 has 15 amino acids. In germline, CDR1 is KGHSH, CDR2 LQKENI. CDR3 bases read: TGTGCCAGCTCACGAGAAGCGGGTTTTAATTCACCC. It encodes CASSREAGFNSP. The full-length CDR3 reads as CASSREAGFNSPLHF.

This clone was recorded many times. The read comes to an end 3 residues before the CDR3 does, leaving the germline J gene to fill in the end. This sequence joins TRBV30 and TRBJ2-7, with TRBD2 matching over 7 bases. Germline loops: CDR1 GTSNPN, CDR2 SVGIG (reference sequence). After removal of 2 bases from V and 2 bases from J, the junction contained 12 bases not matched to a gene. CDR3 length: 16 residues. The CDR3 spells CAWSKSGKRWPYEQYF. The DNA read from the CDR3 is TGTGCCTGGAGTAAAAGCGGGAAGAGATGGCCCTACGAG.

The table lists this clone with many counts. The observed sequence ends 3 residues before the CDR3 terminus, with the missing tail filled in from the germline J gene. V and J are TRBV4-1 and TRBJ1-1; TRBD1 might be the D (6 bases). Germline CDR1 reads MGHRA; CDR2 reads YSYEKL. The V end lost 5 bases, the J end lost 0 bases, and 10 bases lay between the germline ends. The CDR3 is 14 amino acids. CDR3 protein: CASSWTDMNTEAFF. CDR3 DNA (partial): TGCGCCAGCAGCTGGACAGACATGAACACTGAA.

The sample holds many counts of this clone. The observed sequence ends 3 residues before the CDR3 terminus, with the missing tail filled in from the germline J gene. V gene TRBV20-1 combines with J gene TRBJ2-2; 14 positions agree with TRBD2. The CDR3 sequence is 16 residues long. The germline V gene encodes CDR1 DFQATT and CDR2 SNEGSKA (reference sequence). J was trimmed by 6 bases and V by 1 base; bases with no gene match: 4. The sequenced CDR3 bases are TGCAGTGCTAGAGCCCCGGGACTAGCGGGGGCCGGGGAG. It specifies CSARAPGLAGAGE. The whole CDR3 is CSARAPGLAGAGELFF.